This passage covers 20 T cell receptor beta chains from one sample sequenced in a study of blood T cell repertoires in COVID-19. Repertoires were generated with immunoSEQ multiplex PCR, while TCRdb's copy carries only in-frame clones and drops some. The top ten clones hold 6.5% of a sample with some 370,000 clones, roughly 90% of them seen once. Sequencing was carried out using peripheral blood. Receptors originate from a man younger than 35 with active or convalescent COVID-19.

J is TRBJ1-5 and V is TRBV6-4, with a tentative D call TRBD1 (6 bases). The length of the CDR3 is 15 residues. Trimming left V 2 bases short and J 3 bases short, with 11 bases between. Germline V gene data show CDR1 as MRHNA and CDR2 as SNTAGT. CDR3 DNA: TGTGCCAGCAGTGACACTGACAGGCTCAATCAGCCCCAGCATTTT. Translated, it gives CASSDTDRLNQPQHF.

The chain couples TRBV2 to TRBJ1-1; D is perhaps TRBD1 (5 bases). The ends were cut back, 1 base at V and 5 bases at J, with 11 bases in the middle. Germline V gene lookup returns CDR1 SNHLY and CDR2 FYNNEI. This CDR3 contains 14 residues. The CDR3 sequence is CASSEEGMVTEAFF. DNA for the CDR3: TGTGCCAGCAGTGAAGAGGGGATGGTAACTGAAGCTTTCTTT.

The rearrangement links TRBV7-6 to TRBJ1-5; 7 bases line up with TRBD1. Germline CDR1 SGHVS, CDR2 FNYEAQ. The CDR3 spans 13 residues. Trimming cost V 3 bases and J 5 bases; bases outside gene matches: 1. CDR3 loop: CASSFGQDQPQHF. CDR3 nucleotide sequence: TGTGCCAGCAGCTTCGGACAGGATCAGCCCCAGCATTTT. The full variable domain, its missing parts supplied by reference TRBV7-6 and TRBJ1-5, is GAGVSQSPRYKVTKRGQDVALRCDPISGHVSLYWYRQALGQGPEFLTYFNYEAQQDKSGLPNDRFSAERPEGSISTLTIQRTEQRDSAMYRCASSFGQDQPQHFGDGTRLSIL.

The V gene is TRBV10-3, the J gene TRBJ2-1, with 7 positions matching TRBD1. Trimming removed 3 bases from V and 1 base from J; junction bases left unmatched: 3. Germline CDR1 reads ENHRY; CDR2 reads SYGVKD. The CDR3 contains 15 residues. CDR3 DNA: TGTGCCATCAGTGAAGGGACAGCATCCTACAATGAGCAGTTCTTC. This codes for CAISEGTASYNEQFF.

The CDR3: CASSVGHSNTGELFF. The CDR3 DNA reads as TGTGCCAGCAGCGTAGGACACTCGAACACCGGGGAGCTGTTTTTT. V usage is TRBV9 and J usage is TRBJ2-2; D is undetermined. CDR3 size: 15 residues. In germline, CDR1 is SGDLS, CDR2 YYNGEE. V was clipped by 0 bases and J by 0 bases, with 6 bases between them. Full variable domain (missing parts from reference TRBV9 and TRBJ2-2): DSGVTQTPKHLITATGQRVTLRCSPRSGDLSVYWYQQSLDQGLQFLIQYYNGEERAKGNILERFSAQQFPDLHSELNLSSLELGDSALYFCASSVGHSNTGELFFGEGSRLTVL.

CDR3 region: CAIGPTGGQETQYF. DNA for the CDR3: TGTGCCATAGGGCCCACAGGGGGCCAAGAGACCCAGTACTTC. The chain has TRBV7-2 and TRBJ2-5; the match to TRBD1 covers 8 bases. The CDR3 length is 14 residues. V shed 10 bases and J 1 base; nucleotides not matched to a gene: 8. Per the germline V gene, CDR1 is SGHTA and CDR2 is FQGNSA.

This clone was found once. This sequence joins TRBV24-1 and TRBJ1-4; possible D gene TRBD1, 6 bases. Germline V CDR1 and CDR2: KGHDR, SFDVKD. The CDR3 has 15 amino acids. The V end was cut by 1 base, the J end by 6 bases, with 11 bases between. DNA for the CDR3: TGTGCCACCAGTGATTTAGAGGCAGGGGATGAAAAACTGTTTTTT. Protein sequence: CATSDLEAGDEKLFF.

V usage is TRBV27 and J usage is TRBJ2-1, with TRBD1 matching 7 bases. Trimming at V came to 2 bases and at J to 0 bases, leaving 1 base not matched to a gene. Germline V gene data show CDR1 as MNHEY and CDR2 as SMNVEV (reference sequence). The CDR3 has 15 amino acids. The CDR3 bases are TGTGCCAGCAGTTTAGGGGACAGCTCCTACAATGAGCAGTTCTTC. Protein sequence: CASSLGDSSYNEQFF.

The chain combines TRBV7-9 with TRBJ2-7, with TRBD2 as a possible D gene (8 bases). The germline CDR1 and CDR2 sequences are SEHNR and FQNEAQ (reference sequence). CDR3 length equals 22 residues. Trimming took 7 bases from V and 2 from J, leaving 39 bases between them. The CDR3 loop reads CASTKKRGRTGEPSGPTYEQYF. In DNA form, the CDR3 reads TGTGCCAGCACCAAAAAAAGGGGTCGGACAGGAGAACCTAGCGGGCCTACCTACGAGCAGTACTTC.

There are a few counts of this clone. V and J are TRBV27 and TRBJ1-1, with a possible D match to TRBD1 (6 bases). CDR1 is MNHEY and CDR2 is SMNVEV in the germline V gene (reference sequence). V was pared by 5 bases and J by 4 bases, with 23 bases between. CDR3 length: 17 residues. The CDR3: CASSTTGLPTWRTEAFF. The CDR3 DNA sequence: TGTGCCAGCAGTACGACAGGCCTACCAACCTGGCGCACTGAAGCTTTCTTT.

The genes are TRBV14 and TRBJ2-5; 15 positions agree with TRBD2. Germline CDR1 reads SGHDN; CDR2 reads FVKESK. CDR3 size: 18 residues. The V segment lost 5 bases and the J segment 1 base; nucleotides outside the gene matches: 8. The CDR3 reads CASSIRTSGRASQETQYF. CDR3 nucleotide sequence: TGTGCCAGCAGCATAAGGACTAGCGGGAGGGCCTCCCAAGAGACCCAGTACTTC.

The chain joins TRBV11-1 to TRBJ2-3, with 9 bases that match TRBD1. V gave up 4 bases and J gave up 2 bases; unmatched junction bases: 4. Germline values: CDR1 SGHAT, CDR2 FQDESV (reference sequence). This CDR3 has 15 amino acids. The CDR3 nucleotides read TGTGCCAGCAGCTCCGGGACAGGGTACACAGATACGCAGTATTTT. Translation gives CASSSGTGYTDTQYF. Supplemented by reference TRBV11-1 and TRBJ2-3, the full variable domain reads EAEVAQSPRYKITEKSQAVAFWCDPISGHATLYWYRQILGQGPELLVQFQDESVVDDSQLPKDRFSAERLKGVDSTLKIQPAELGDSAMYLCASSSGTGYTDTQYFGPGTRLTVL.

CDR3 sequence (DNA): TGTGCCACCAGTGACGCCGGGCGGGGGGGGGCCGAGCAGTACTTC. Translation gives CATSDAGRGGAEQYF. The V and J genes are TRBV24-1 and TRBJ2-7, with 9 bases lining up with TRBD2. J lost 6 bases, V lost 4 bases, and 9 bases had no gene match. Germline V gives CDR1 KGHDR, CDR2 SFDVKD. The CDR3 runs to 15 residues.

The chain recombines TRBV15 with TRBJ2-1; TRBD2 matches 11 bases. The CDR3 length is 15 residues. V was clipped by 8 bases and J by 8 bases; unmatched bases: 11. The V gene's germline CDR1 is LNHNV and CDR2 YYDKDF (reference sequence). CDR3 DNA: TGTGCCACCCTAGCGGGAGGTTTTGGAGAGGATGAGCAGTTCTTC. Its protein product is CATLAGGFGEDEQFF.

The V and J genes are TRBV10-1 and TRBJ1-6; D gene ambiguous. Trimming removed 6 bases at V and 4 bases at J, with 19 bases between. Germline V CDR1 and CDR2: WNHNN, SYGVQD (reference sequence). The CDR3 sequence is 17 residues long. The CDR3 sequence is CASSGWASARYNSPLHF. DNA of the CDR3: TGCGCCAGCAGCGGCTGGGCTAGCGCGAGATATAATTCACCCCTCCACTTT.

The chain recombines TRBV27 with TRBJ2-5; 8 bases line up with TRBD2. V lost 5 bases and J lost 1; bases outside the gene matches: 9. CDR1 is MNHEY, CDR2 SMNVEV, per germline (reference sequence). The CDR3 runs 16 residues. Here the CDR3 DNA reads TGTGCCAGCAGTCGCTACAGCGGGAGCTTCCAAGAGACCCAGTACTTC. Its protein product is CASSRYSGSFQETQYF.

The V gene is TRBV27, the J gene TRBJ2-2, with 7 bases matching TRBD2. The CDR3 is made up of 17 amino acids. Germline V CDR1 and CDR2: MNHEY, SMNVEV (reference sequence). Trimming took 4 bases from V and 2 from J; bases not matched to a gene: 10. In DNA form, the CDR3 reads TGTGCCAGCAGTTCCCCCTACAGCGGGACTAACACCGGGGAGCTGTTTTTT. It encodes CASSSPYSGTNTGELFF.

The DNA for the CDR3 is TGTGCCAGCAGCTCGAACGGACAGCGGACGATTTACGAGCAGTACTTC. The encoded protein is CASSSNGQRTIYEQYF. This rearrangement joins TRBV7-6 to TRBJ2-7; the D gene is possibly TRBD1 (6 bases). V was shortened by 4 bases and J by 4 bases, with 20 bases between the two germline ends. CDR1 and CDR2 from the germline V gene are SGHVS and FNYEAQ. The CDR3 length is 16 residues.

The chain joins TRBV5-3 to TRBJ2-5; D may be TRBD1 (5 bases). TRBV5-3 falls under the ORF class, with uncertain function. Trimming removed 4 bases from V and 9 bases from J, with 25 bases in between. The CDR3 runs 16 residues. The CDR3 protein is CARSPPGQGRRKAQYF. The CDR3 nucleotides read TGTGCCAGAAGCCCCCCAGGGCAGGGCCGGCGAAAGGCCCAGTACTTC.

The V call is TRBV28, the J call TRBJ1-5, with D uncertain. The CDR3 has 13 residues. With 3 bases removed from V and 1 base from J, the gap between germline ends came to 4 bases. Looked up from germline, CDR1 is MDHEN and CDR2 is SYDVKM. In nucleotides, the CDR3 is TGTGCCAGCAGTTTCTTCAGCAATCAGCCCCAGCATTTT. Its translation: CASSFFSNQPQHF.